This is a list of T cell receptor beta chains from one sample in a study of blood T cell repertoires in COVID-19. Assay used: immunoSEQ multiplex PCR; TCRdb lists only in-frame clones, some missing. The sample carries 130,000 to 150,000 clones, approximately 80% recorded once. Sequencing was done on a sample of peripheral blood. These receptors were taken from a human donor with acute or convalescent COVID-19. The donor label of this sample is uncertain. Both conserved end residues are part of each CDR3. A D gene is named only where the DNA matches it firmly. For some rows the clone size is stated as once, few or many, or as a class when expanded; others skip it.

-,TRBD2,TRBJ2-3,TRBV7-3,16,CASSLGGAGWADTQYF,TGTGCCAGCAGCTTAGGGGGAGCGGGGTGGGCAGATACGCAGTATTTT
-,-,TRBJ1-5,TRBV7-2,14,CASSRGKGNQPQHF,TGTGCCAGCAGCCGGGGGAAGGGTAATCAGCCCCAGCATTTT
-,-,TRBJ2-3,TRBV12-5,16,CASGLVLAGAKHTQYF,TGTGCTAGTGGTTTGGTACTCGCGGGGGCTAAGCATACGCAGTATTTT
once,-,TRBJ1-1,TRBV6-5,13,CASRVERRTEAFF,TGTGCCAGCAGGGTGGAAAGGAGAACTGAAGCTTTCTTT
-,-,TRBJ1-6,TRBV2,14,CASSSTGSNSPLHF,TGTGCCAGCAGCTCCACAGGGTCTAATTCACCCCTCCACTTT
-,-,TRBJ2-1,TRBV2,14,CASRRSTSYNEQFF,TGTGCCAGCAGGAGGAGTACCTCCTACAATGAGCAGTTCTTC
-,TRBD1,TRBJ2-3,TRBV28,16,CASGSNRGRSTDTQYF,TGTGCCAGCGGATCGAACAGGGGGAGAAGCACAGATACGCAGTATTTT
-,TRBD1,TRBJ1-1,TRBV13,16,CASSRTGSRGSPEAFF,TGTGCCAGCAGTAGAACCGGTTCCAGGGGGAGCCCTGAAGCTTTCTTT
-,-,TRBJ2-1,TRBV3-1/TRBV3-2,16,CASSQDSKSLYNEQFF,TGTGCCAGCAGCCAAGACTCGAAGAGTCTCTACAATGAGCAGTTCTTC
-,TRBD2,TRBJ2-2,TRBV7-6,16,CASSPGLAGNTGELFF,TGTGCCAGCAGCCCCGGACTAGCGGGGAACACCGGGGAGCTGTTTTTT
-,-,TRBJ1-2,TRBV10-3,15,CAISDVGGAVYGYTF,TGTGCCATCAGTGACGTTGGGGGCGCTGTCTATGGCTACACCTTC
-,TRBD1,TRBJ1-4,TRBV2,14,CASSKDRGGEKLFF,TGTGCCAGCAGTAAAGACAGGGGAGGTGAAAAACTGTTTTTT
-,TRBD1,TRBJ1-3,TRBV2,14,CASRPGQGGNTIYF,TGTGCCAGCAGACCCGGACAGGGAGGAAACACCATATATTTT
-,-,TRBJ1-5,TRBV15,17,CATSRVFPGTNNQPQHF,TGTGCCACCAGCAGAGTCTTTCCGGGGACAAACAATCAGCCCCAGCATTTT
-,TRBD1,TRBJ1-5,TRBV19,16,CASRRQGDGKNQPQHF,TGTGCCAGTAGGCGACAGGGCGACGGAAAAAATCAGCCCCAGCATTTT
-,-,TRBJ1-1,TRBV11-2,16,CASSSPVGRENTEAFF,TGTGCCAGCAGCTCTCCAGTGGGCAGGGAGAACACTGAAGCTTTCTTT
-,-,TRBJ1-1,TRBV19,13,CASSMRETTEAFF,TGTGCCAGTAGTATGAGGGAGACCACTGAAGCTTTCTTT
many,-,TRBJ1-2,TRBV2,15,CASSFMTSGFGGYTF,TGTGCCAGCAGTTTTATGACGTCGGGATTCGGTGGCTACACCTTC
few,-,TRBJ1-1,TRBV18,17,CASSPANRQTMNTEAFF,TGTGCCAGCTCACCCGCTAACCGACAGACGATGAACACTGAAGCTTTCTTT
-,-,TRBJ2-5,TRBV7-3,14,CASSSLGVGETQYF,TGTGCCAGCAGCTCTCTAGGGGTTGGGGAGACCCAGTACTTC